The next 18 T cell receptor beta chains were all read from a single sample in a study of T cell changes during pregnancy in multiple sclerosis. The repertoire was sequenced with immunoSEQ multiplex PCR; TCRdb's copy has only in-frame clones and lacks some. The table records about 68,000 clones, roughly nine tenths of them present only once. Material: peripheral blood, obtained in the second trimester of pregnancy. The receptors were gathered from a female donor with multiple sclerosis, enrolled in a pregnancy study.

V and J are TRBV4-1 and TRBJ1-4, with D perhaps TRBD1 (6 bases). The CDR3 extends over 16 amino acids. Germline CDR1 and CDR2: MGHRA and YSYEKL. V dropped 1 base and J dropped 8 bases, with 17 bases sitting between them. CDR3 nucleotide sequence: TGCGCCAGCAGCCAAGTGAGACAGGATGCTCGAGAAAAACTGTTTTTT. Translation gives CASSQVRQDAREKLFF.

This clone was counted only a few times. The V gene is TRBV6-5, the J gene TRBJ1-1, with D hard to call. The CDR3 runs 13 residues. Trimming took off 7 bases at V and 1 base at J, with 10 bases between the two ends. Per the germline V gene, CDR1 is MNHEY and CDR2 is SVGAGI. CDR3 in DNA: TGTGCCAGCACGGGGAACGGGAACACTGAAGCTTTCTTT. Translation gives CASTGNGNTEAFF.

V and J are TRBV27 and TRBJ1-2; no definite D call. The CDR3 sequence is 13 residues long. Trimming pared 0 bases from V and 7 bases from J, leaving 9 bases between. Germline V gene sequence: CDR1 MNHEY, CDR2 SMNVEV (reference sequence). The DNA of the CDR3 is TGTGCCAGCAGTTTATCCAGAGGCGTTGGCTACACCTTC. It codes for CASSLSRGVGYTF.

In its sample, this clone was seen once. The chain is built from TRBV6-5 and TRBJ2-7, with D possibly matching TRBD1 (5 bases). The CDR3 runs 11 residues. V was cut by 6 bases and J by 6 bases, with 9 bases left in between. Germline V CDR1 and CDR2: MNHEY, SVGAGI. The CDR3 DNA follows: TGTGCCAGCAGCCAGGGAAGCGAGCAGTACTTC. Translation: CASSQGSEQYF.

The chain combines TRBV2 with TRBJ1-2; D is possibly TRBD1 (5 bases). Per the germline V gene, CDR1 is SNHLY and CDR2 is FYNNEI. This CDR3 region has 12 residues. V gave up 4 bases and J gave up 7 bases, with 10 bases separating them. CDR3 region: CASSGGGRGYTF. The CDR3 DNA reads TGTGCCAGCAGTGGGGGCGGACGTGGCTACACCTTC.

The chain carries TRBV11-1 and TRBJ2-7; TRBD1 is a possible D gene (6 bases). V was cut by 6 bases and J by 5 bases, with 26 bases left in between. This CDR3 comprises 17 residues. CDR1 SGHAT and CDR2 FQDESV come from the germline V gene (reference sequence). The CDR3 bases are TGTGCCAGCAGTTTCCGTATCCGGGACATAACCCGGGACGAGCAGTACTTC. Protein sequence: CASSFRIRDITRDEQYF.

The chain uses TRBV19 and TRBJ2-5; tentative D call: TRBD2 (7 bases). CDR3 size: 15 residues. V lost 3 bases and J 5 bases, leaving 16 bases between the germline ends. Germline values: CDR1 LNHDA, CDR2 SQIVND (reference sequence). CDR3 sequence: CASSMVRGARETQYF. The DNA of the CDR3 is TGTGCCAGTAGTATGGTCCGGGGGGCCAGGGAGACCCAGTACTTC. The whole variable domain, filled in from reference TRBV19 and TRBJ2-5, reads DGGITQSPKYLFRKEGQNVTLSCEQNLNHDAMYWYRQDPGQGLRLIYYSQIVNDFQKGDIAEGYSVSREKKESFPLTVTSAQKNPTAFYLCASSMVRGARETQYFGPGTRLLVL.

The chain is built from TRBV7-7 and TRBJ2-2; 10 bases are a match to TRBD2. The germline CDR1 and CDR2 sequences are SSHAT and FNYEAQ (reference sequence). V lost 5 bases, J lost 2 bases, and 11 bases stayed unmatched. The CDR3 covers 18 residues. The CDR3 sequence is CASSLRASGGVNTGELFF. The DNA for the CDR3 is TGTGCCAGCAGCCTGAGGGCTAGCGGGGGCGTAAACACCGGGGAGCTGTTTTTT. The whole variable domain, remainder taken from reference TRBV7-7 and TRBJ2-2, is GAGVSQSPRYKVTKRGQDVTLRCDPISSHATLYWYQQALGQGPEFLTYFNYEAQPDKSGLPSDRFSAERPEGSISTLTIQRTEQRDSAMYRCASSLRASGGVNTGELFFGEGSRLTVL.

The chain has TRBV7-2 and TRBJ1-1, with TRBD1 identical over 7 bases. The length of the CDR3 is 15 residues. Unmatched junction bases numbered 14, after V lost 7 bases and J lost 6 bases. Germline V gene sequence: CDR1 SGHTA, CDR2 FQGNSA. CDR3 residues: CASTSGGQGLAEAFF. The CDR3 coding sequence is TGTGCCAGCACCTCAGGGGGGCAGGGCTTGGCTGAAGCTTTCTTT. Filled out from reference TRBV7-2 and TRBJ1-1, the complete variable domain reads GAGVSQSPSNKVTEKGKDVELRCDPISGHTALYWYRQSLGQGLEFLIYFQGNSAPDKSGLPSDRFSAERTGGSVSTLTIQRTQQEDSAVYLCASTSGGQGLAEAFFGQGTRLTVV.

The chain is built from TRBV7-6 and TRBJ1-1, with D possibly TRBD1 on 5 matching bases. CDR3 length equals 16 residues. V lost 3 bases, J lost 0 bases, and 14 bases lay in between. The germline V gene has CDR1 SGHVS and CDR2 FNYEAQ. CDR3 coding DNA: TGTGCCAGCAGCTTTACACCCCAGGGCATGAACACTGAAGCTTTCTTT. This encodes CASSFTPQGMNTEAFF.

The rearrangement joins TRBV5-1 to TRBJ1-1; D perhaps matches TRBD1 (5 bases). Trimming cost V 1 base and J 2 bases, with 9 bases left between them. The CDR3 loop spans 14 amino acids. CDR1 is SGHRS, CDR2 YFSETQ, per germline. The CDR3 spells CASSLTGTNTEAFF. The CDR3 nucleotides are TGCGCCAGCAGCTTGACAGGTACCAACACTGAAGCTTTCTTT.

The V and J genes are TRBV6-1 and TRBJ2-5; TRBD1 is a possible D gene (6 bases). The CDR3 is 15 amino acids. The germline V gene has CDR1 MNHNS and CDR2 SASEGT. Trimming stripped 2 bases from V and 5 bases from J, with 15 bases between. CDR3 region: CASSELTGWGETQYF. Here the CDR3 DNA reads TGTGCCAGCAGTGAATTAACAGGGTGGGGGGAGACCCAGTACTTC.

The chain is built from TRBV2 and TRBJ1-2; 8 bases are shared with TRBD1. With 6 bases clipped from V and 5 bases from J, the junction kept 8 bases outside the gene matches. CDR3 size: 14 residues. The germline V gene has CDR1 SNHLY and CDR2 FYNNEI. The CDR3 coding sequence is TGTGCCAGCAGAATTCAACAGGGGGGGTATGGCTACACCTTC. Its translation: CASRIQQGGYGYTF. Full variable domain (remainder filled in from reference TRBV2 and TRBJ1-2): EPEVTQTPSHQVTQMGQEVILRCVPISNHLYFYWYRQILGQKVEFLVSFYNNEISEKSEIFDDQFSVERPDGSNFTLKIRSTKLEDSAMYFCASRIQQGGYGYTFGSGTRLTVV.

V and J are TRBV7-2 and TRBJ1-3; D ambiguous. This CDR3 is 17 amino acids long. V was trimmed by 1 base and J by 0 bases, leaving 13 bases between them. Germline V lookup: CDR1 SGHTA, CDR2 FQGNSA. The CDR3 DNA is TGTGCCAGCAGCTTAGTTTTGCCCCGACACTCTGGAAACACCATATATTTT. Translation: CASSLVLPRHSGNTIYF.

V is TRBV7-3 and J is TRBJ1-6, with D possibly being TRBD1 (6 bases). V was cut by 0 bases and J by 4 bases, with 10 bases left in between. Germline-derived CDR1 and CDR2 are SGHTA and FQGTGA. The CDR3 has 16 amino acids. CDR3 loop: CASSLTRTAYNSPLHF. Written as DNA, the CDR3 is TGTGCCAGCAGCTTAACGCGGACAGCTTATAATTCACCCCTCCACTTT.

This clone showed up just once. The chain carries TRBV5-1 and TRBJ2-3; TRBD1 is a possible D gene (5 bases). The V end was cut by 4 bases, the J end by 2 bases, with 14 bases between. This CDR3 contains 15 residues. Germline-derived CDR1 and CDR2 are SGHRS and YFSETQ. CDR3 in amino acids: CASSSMTENTDTQYF. The CDR3 region has the DNA TGCGCCAGCAGCAGCATGACAGAGAACACAGATACGCAGTATTTT.

The J gene is TRBJ1-3, the V gene TRBV6-5; tentatively, D is TRBD1 (6 bases). The CDR3 length is 14 residues. CDR1 and CDR2 from the germline V gene are MNHEY and SVGAGI. Trimming took 5 bases from V and 3 from J, leaving 11 bases between them. The CDR3 nucleotides are TGTGCCAGCAGTCAGGGGTTCGGTGGAAACACCATATATTTT. This gives the protein CASSQGFGGNTIYF.

V usage is TRBV21-1 and J usage is TRBJ1-2; TRBD1, the table's D call, lacks a check against the DNA. TRBV21-1 counts as a pseudogene. This CDR3 is 14 amino acids long. The CDR3 DNA follows: TGTGCCAGCAGCAGACTGCAGGGCCTCTATGGCTACACCTTC. It codes for CASSRLQGLYGYTF.